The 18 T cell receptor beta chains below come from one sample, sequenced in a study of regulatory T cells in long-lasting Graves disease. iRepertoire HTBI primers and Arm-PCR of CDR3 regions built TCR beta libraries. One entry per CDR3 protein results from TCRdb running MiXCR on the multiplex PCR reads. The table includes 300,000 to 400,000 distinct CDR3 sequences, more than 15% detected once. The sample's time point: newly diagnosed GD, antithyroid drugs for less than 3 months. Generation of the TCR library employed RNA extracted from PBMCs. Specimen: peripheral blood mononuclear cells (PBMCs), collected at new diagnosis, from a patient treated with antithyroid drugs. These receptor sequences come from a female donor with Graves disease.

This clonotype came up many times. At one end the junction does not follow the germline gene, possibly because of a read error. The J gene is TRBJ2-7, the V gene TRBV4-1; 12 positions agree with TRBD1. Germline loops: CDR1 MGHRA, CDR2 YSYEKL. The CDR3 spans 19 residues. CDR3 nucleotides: TGTGCCAGCAGCCAAGGGGACAGGGGGCGCGTCCCAAGCTCCTACGAGCAGTACTTC. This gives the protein CASSQGDRGRVPSSYEQYF.

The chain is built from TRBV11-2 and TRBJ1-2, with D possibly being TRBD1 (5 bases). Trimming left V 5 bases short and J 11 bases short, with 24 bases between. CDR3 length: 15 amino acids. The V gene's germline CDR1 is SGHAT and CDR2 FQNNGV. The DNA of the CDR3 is TGTGCCAGCAGCCAAGGGGCGTCAGTCGACTATCGGTACACCTTC. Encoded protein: CASSQGASVDYRYTF.

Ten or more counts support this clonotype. CDR3 nucleotide sequence: TGCAGCGTTCGGGACTCTGGGGCCAACGTCCTGACTTTC. Its protein product is CSVRDSGANVLTF. The rearrangement uses TRBV29-1 and TRBJ2-6; TRBD2 might be the D (5 bases). V dropped 5 bases and J dropped 0 bases, with 5 bases sitting between them. This CDR3 spans 13 amino acids. Germline values: CDR1 SQVTM, CDR2 ANQGSEA.

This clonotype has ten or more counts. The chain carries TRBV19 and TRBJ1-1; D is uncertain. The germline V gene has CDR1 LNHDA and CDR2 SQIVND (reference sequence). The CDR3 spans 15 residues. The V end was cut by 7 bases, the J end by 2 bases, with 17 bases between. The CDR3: CASIGEQTPNTEAFF. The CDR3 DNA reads TGTGCCAGTATTGGGGAACAAACACCTAACACTGAAGCTTTCTTT.

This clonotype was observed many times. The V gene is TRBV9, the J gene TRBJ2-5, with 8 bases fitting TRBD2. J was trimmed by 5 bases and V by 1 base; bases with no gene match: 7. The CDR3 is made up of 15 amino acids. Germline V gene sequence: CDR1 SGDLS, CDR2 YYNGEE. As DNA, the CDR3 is TGTGCCAGCAGCGTATCAGCGGGAGCTGGTGAGACCCAGTACTTC. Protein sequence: CASSVSAGAGETQYF.

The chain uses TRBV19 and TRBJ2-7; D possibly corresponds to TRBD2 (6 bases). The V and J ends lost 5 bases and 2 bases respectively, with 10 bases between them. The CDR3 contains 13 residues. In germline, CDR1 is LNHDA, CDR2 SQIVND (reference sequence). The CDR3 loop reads CASSAGGPYEQYF. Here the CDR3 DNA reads TGTGCCAGTAGTGCCGGAGGGCCCTACGAGCAGTACTTC.

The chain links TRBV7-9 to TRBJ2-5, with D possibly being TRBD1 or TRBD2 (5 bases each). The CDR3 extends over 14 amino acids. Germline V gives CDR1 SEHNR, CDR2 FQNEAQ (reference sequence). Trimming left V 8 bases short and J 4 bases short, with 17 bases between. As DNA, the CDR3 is TGTGCCAGCTCCTCTTACGTTGGGGGAGAGACCCAGTACTTC. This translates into CASSSYVGGETQYF.

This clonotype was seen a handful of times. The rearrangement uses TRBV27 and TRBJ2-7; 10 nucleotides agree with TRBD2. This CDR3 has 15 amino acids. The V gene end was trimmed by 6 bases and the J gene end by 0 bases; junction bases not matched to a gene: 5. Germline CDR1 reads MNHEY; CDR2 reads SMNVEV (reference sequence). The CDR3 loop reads CASRMGLASSYEQYF. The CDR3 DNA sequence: TGTGCCAGCAGGATGGGACTAGCGAGCTCCTACGAGCAGTACTTC.

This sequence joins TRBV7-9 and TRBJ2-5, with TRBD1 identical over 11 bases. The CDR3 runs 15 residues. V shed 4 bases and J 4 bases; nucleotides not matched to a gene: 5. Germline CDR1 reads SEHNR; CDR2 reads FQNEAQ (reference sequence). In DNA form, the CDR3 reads TGTGCCAGCAGCTCTCCCGGGACAGGGGGAGAGACCCAGTACTTC. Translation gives CASSSPGTGGETQYF.

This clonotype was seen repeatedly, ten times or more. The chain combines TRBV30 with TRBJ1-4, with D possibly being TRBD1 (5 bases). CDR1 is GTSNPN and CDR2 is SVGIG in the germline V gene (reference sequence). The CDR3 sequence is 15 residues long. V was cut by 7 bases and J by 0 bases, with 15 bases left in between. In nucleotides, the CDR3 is TGTGCCTCCCACGGGGCCCTATCAACTAATGAAAAACTGTTTTTT. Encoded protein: CASHGALSTNEKLFF. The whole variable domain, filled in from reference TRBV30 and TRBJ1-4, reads SQTIHQWPATLVQPVGSPLSLECTVEGTSNPNLYWYRQAAGRGLQLLFYSVGIGQISSEVPQNLSASRPQDRQFILSSKKLLLSDSGFYLCASHGALSTNEKLFFGSGTQLSVL.

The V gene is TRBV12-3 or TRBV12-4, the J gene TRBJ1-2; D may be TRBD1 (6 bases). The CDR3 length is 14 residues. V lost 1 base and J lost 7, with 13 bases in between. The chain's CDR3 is CASSLVKRGGGYTF. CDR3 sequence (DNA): TGTGCCAGCAGTTTAGTAAAACGAGGGGGTGGCTACACCTTC.

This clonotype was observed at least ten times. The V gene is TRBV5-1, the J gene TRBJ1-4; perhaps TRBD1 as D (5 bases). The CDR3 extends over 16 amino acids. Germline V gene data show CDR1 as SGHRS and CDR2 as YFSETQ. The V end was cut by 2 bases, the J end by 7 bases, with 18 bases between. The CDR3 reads CASSFKGPWGGEKLFF. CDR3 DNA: TGCGCCAGCAGCTTTAAAGGCCCCTGGGGGGGTGAAAAACTGTTTTTT.

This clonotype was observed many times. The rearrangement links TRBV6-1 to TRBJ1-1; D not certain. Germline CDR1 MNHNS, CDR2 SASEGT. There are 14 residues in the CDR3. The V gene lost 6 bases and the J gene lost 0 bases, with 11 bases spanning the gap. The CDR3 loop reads CASRTKGMNTEAFF. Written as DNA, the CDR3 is TGTGCCAGCAGGACGAAAGGCATGAACACTGAAGCTTTCTTT.

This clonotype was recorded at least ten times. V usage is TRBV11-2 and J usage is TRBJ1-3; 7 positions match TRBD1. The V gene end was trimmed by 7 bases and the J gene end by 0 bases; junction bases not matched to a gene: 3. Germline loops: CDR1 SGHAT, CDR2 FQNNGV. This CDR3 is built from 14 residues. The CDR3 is CASNRDSSGNTIYF. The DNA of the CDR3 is TGTGCCAGCAACAGGGACAGCTCTGGAAACACCATATATTTT. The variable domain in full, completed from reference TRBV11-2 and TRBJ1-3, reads EAGVAQSPRYKIIEKRQSVAFWCNPISGHATLYWYQQILGQGPKLLIQFQNNGVVDDSQLPKDRFSAERLKGVDSTLKIQPAKLEDSAVYLCASNRDSSGNTIYFGEGSWLTVV.

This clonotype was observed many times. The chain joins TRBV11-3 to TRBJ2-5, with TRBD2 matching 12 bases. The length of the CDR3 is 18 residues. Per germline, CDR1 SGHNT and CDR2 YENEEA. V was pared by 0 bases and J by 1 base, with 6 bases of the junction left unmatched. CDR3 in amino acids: CASSLDPGLAGLQETQYF. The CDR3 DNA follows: TGTGCCAGCAGCTTAGACCCCGGACTAGCGGGGCTCCAAGAGACCCAGTACTTC.

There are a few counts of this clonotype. In DNA form, the CDR3 reads TGTGCCAGCAGTGCGAGGACAGGGACCGCAGATACGCAGTATTTT. Translation: CASSARTGTADTQYF. V and J are TRBV6-1 and TRBJ2-3, with 8 bases lining up with TRBD1. The CDR3 loop spans 15 amino acids. The V and J ends lost 4 bases and 4 bases, in that order; junction bases with no gene match: 7. Looked up from germline, CDR1 is MNHNS and CDR2 is SASEGT.

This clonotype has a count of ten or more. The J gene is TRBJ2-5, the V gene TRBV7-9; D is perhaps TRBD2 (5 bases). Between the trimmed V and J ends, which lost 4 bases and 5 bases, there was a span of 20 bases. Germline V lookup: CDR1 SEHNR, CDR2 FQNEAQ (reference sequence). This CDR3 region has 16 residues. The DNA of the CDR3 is TGTGCCAGCAGCTCCCCGGGGAGCAGTACAAGGGAGACCCAGTACTTC. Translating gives CASSSPGSSTRETQYF.

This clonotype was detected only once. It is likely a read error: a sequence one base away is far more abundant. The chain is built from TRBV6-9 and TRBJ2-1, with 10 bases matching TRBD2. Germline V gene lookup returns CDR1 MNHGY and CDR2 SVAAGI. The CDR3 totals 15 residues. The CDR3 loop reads CASSLRTSGQDERFF. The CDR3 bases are TGTGCCAGCAGTTTGCGGACTAGCGGTCAGGATGAGCGGTTCTTC.